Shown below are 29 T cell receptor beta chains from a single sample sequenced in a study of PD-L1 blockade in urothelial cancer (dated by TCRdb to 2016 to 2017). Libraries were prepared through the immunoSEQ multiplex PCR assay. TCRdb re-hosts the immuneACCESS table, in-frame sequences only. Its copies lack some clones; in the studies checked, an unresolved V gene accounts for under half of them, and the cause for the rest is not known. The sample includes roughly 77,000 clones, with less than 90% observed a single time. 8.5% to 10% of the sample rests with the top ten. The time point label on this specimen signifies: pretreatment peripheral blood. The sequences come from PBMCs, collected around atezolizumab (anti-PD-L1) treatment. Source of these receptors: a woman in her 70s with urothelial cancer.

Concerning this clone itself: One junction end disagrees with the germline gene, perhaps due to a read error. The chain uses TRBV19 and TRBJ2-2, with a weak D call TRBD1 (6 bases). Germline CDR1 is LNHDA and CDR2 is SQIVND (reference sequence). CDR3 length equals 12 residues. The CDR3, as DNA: TGTGCCAGTATTTGGGACACCGGGGAGCTGTTTTTC. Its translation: CASIWDTGELFF. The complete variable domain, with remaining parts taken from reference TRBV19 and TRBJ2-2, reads DGGITQSPKYLFRKEGQNVTLSCEQNLNHDAMYWYRQDPGQGLRLIYYSQIVNDFQKGDIAEGYSVSREKKESFPLTVTSAQKNPTAFYLCASIWDTGELFFGEGSRLTVL.

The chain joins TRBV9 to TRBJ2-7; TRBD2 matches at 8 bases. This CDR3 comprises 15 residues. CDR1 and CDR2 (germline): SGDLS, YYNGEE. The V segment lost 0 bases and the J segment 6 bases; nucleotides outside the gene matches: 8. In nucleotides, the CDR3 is TGTGCCAGCAGCGTAGAAGTGGGCGGGAGGCCCGAGCAGTACTTC. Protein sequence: CASSVEVGGRPEQYF.

The CDR3 DNA follows: TGTGCCAGCAGCCAAGATTTGGGGGGAAAGGGTGGCTACACCTTC. It codes for CASSQDLGGKGGYTF. This sequence joins TRBV14 and TRBJ1-2, with a possible D match to TRBD1 (5 bases). V was shortened by 0 bases and J by 7 bases, with 15 bases between the two germline ends. This CDR3 is 15 amino acids long. Germline CDR1 and CDR2: SGHDN and FVKESK.

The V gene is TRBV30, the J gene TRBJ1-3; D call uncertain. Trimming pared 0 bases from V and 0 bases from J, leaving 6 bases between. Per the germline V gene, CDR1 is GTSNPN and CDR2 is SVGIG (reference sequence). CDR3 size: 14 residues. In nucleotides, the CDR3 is TGTGCCTGGAGTGTACGAGGCTCTGGAAACACCATATATTTT. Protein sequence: CAWSVRGSGNTIYF.

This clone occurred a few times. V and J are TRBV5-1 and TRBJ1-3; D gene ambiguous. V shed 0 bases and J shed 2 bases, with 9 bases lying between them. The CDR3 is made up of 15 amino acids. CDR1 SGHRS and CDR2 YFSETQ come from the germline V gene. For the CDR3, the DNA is TGCGCCAGCAGCTTGGGGCAGGTTACTGGAAACACCATATATTTT. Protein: CASSLGQVTGNTIYF.

CDR3 region: CASSVDRANLIKYGYTF. For the CDR3, the DNA is TGCGCCAGCAGCGTGGACAGGGCAAACCTCATTAAGTATGGCTACACCTTC. The chain is built from TRBV5-1 and TRBJ1-2; 8 bases map to TRBD1. The CDR3 contains 17 residues. V lost 4 bases and J lost 5; bases outside the gene matches: 16. Germline CDR1 reads SGHRS; CDR2 reads YFSETQ.

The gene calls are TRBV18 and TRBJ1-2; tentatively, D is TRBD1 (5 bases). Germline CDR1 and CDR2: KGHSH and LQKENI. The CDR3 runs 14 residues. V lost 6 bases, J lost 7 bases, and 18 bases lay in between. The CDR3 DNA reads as TGTGCCAGCTCCCCGGACGGGGGGGAATTTGGCTACACCTTC. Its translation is CASSPDGGEFGYTF.

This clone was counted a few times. The CDR3 protein is CASSIIAGGMSEQYF. DNA for the CDR3: TGCGCCAGCAGTATTATAGCGGGGGGCATGAGCGAGCAGTACTTC. The J gene is TRBJ2-7, the V gene TRBV10-1; 10 bases fit TRBD2. The CDR3 totals 15 residues. From germline, CDR1 is WNHNN and CDR2 SYGVQD (reference sequence). J gave up 6 bases and V 5 bases, and 10 bases lay outside the gene matches.

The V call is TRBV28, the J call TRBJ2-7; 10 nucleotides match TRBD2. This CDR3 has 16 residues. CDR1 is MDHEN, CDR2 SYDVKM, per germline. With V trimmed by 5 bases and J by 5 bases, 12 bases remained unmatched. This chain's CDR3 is CASSQTSASGSHEQYF. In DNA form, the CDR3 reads TGTGCCAGCAGTCAAACATCGGCTAGCGGGAGTCACGAGCAGTACTTC.

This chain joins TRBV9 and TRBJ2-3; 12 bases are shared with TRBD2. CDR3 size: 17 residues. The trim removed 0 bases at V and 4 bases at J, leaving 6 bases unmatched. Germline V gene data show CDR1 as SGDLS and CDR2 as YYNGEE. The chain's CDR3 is CASSVGLAGAGPDTQYF. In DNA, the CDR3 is TGTGCCAGCAGCGTAGGACTAGCGGGAGCGGGGCCAGATACGCAGTATTTT.

CDR3 region: CASSPRQSSYNSPLHF. In DNA form, the CDR3 reads TGTGCCAGCAGCCCGCGACAAAGCTCCTATAATTCACCCCTCCACTTT. This chain connects TRBV7-9 to TRBJ1-6; D is unclear. The CDR3 is 16 amino acids. V gave up 5 bases and J gave up 0 bases, with 11 bases separating them. The germline V gene has CDR1 SEHNR and CDR2 FQNEAQ (reference sequence).

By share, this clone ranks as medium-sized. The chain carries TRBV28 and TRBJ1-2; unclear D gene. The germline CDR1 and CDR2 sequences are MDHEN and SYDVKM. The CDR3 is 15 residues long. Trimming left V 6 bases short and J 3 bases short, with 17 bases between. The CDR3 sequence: CASSRWRAEDYGYTF. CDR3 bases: TGTGCCAGCAGCAGATGGAGGGCCGAGGACTATGGCTACACCTTC.

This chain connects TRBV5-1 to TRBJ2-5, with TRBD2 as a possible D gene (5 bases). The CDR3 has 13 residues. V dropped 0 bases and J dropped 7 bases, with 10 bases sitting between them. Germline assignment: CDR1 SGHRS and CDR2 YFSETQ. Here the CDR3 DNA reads TGCGCCAGCAGCTTGGGCGTCGAGGGGACCCAGTACTTC. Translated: CASSLGVEGTQYF. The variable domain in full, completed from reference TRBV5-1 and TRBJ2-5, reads KAGVTQTPRYLIKTRGQQVTLSCSPISGHRSVSWYQQTPGQGLQFLFEYFSETQRNKGNFPGRFSGRQFSNSRSEMNVSTLELGDSALYLCASSLGVEGTQYFGPGTRLLVL.

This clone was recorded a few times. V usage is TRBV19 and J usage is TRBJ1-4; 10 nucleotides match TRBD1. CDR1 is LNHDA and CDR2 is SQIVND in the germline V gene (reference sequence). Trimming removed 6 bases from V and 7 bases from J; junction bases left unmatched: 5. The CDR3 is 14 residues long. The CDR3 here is CASSLDRGREKLFF. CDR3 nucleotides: TGTGCCAGTAGCCTCGACAGGGGGCGTGAAAAACTGTTTTTT.

The CDR3 DNA sequence: TGTGCCAGCAGCCAAGGGTCCGAGGGCAGGGAGGGAGAGACCCAGTACTTC. Protein: CASSQGSEGREGETQYF. V is TRBV4-2 and J is TRBJ2-5; 7 bases fit TRBD2. The CDR3 contains 17 residues. V lost 1 base to trimming and J lost 4 bases; unmatched junction nucleotides: 12. Germline V gives CDR1 LGHNA, CDR2 YNFKEQ.

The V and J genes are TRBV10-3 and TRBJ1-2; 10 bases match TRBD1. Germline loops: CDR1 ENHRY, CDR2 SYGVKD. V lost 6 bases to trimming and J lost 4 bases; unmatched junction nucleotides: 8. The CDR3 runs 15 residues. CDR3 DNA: TGTGCCATCAGGCCCGGGACAGGGGAGGGCTATGGCTACACCTTC. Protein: CAIRPGTGEGYGYTF.

CDR3 residues: CASSWDWTSYEQYF. In DNA form, the CDR3 reads TGCGCCAGCAGCTGGGACTGGACCTCCTACGAGCAGTACTTC. The chain recombines TRBV5-1 with TRBJ2-7; TRBD2 is a possible D gene (6 bases). This CDR3 is 14 amino acids long. CDR1 is SGHRS and CDR2 is YFSETQ in the germline V gene. V lost 3 bases to trimming and J lost 0 bases, with 10 bases between them.

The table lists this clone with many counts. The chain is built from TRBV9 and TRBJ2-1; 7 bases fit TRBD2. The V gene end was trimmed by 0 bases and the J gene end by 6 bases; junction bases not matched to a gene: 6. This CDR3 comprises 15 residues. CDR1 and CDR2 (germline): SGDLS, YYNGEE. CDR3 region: CASSVDGRIGNEQFF. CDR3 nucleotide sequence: TGTGCCAGCAGCGTAGACGGGAGGATTGGCAATGAGCAGTTCTTC. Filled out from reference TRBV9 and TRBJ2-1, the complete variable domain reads DSGVTQTPKHLITATGQRVTLRCSPRSGDLSVYWYQQSLDQGLQFLIQYYNGEERAKGNILERFSAQQFPDLHSELNLSSLELGDSALYFCASSVDGRIGNEQFFGPGTRLTVL.

CDR3 region: CASSFRGRETQYF. DNA for the CDR3: TGTGCCAGCAGCTTTCGCGGGAGGGAGACCCAGTACTTC. The chain employs TRBV5-6 and TRBJ2-5; 8 bases agree with TRBD2. The CDR3 is 13 residues long. CDR1 and CDR2 from the germline V gene are SGHDT and YYEEEE. With V trimmed by 2 bases and J by 5 bases, 2 bases remained unmatched.

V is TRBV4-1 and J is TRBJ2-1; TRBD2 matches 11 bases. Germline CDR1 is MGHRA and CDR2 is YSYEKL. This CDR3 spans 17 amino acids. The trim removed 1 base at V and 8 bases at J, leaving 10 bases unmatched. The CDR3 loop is CASSQGLGSGGAYEQFF. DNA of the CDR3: TGCGCCAGCAGCCAAGGTTTAGGTAGCGGGGGGGCATATGAGCAGTTCTTC.

The CDR3 loop is CASSLPSSYEQYF. DNA for the CDR3: TGTGCCAGCAGCTTACCCTCCTCCTACGAGCAGTACTTC. The rearrangement uses TRBV7-6 and TRBJ2-7; D not resolved. The CDR3 length is 13 residues. Germline V gives CDR1 SGHVS, CDR2 FNYEAQ. V was pared by 2 bases and J by 0 bases, with 5 bases between.

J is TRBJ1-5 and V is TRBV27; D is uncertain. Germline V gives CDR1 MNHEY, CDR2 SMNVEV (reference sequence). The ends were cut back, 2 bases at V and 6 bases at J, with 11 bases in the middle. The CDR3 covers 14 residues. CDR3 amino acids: CASSLQEGTQPQHF. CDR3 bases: TGTGCCAGCAGTTTACAGGAGGGTACTCAGCCCCAGCATTTT.

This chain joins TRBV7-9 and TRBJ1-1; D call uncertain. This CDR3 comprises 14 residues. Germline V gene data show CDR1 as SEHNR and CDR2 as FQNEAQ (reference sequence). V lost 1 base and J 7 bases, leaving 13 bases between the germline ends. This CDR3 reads CASSLGLAASEAFF. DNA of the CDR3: TGTGCCAGCAGCTTAGGACTCGCGGCAAGTGAAGCTTTCTTT. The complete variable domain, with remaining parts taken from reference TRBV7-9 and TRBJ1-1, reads DTGVSQNPRHKITKRGQNVTFRCDPISEHNRLYWYRQTLGQGPEFLTYFQNEAQLEKSRLLSDRFSAERPKGSFSTLEIQRTEQGDSAMYLCASSLGLAASEAFFGQGTRLTVV.

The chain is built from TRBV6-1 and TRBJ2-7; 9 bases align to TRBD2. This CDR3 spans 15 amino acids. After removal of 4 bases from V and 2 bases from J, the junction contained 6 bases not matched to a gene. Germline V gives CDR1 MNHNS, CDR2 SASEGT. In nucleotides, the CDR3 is TGTGCCAGCAGTGTGAAGCGGGAGGAGCCCTACGAGCAGTACTTC. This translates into CASSVKREEPYEQYF.

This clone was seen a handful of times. CDR3 DNA: TGTGCCAGCAGTGAGTTACAGGGAATAGGGAACGGACAAGAGACCCAGTACTTC. Translating it yields CASSELQGIGNGQETQYF. V is TRBV2 and J is TRBJ2-5, with a possible D match to TRBD1 (6 bases). Per the germline V gene, CDR1 is SNHLY and CDR2 is FYNNEI. V was shortened by 3 bases and J by 2 bases, with 22 bases between the two germline ends. The CDR3 length is 18 residues. The variable domain in full, completed from reference TRBV2 and TRBJ2-5, reads EPEVTQTPSHQVTQMGQEVILRCVPISNHLYFYWYRQILGQKVEFLVSFYNNEISEKSEIFDDQFSVERPDGSNFTLKIRSTKLEDSAMYFCASSELQGIGNGQETQYFGPGTRLLVL.

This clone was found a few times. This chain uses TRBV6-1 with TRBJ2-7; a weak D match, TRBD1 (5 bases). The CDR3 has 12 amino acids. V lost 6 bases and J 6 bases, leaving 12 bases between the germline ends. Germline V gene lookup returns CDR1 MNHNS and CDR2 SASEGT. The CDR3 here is CASRARVVEQYF. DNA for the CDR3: TGTGCCAGCAGGGCCAGGGTTGTCGAGCAGTACTTC.

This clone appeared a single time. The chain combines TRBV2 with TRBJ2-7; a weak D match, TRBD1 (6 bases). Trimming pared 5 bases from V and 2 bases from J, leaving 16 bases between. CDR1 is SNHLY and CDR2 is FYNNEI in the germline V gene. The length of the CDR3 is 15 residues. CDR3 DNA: TGTGCCAGCAGTCGTCCCGGGACATTCCCCTACGAGCAGTACTTC. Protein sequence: CASSRPGTFPYEQYF.

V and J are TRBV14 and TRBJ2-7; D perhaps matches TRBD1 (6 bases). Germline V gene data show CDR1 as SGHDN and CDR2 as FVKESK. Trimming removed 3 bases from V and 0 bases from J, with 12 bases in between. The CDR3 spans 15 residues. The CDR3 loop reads CASSHWTENSYEQYF. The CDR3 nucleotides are TGTGCCAGCAGCCACTGGACAGAGAACTCCTACGAGCAGTACTTC.

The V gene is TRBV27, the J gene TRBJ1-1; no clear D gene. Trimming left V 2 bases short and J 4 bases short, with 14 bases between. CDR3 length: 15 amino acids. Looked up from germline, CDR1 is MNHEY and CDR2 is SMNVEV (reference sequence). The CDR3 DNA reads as TGTGCCAGCAGTTTAAAGGCAGGAGGTTTCACTGAAGCTTTCTTT. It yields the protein CASSLKAGGFTEAFF.